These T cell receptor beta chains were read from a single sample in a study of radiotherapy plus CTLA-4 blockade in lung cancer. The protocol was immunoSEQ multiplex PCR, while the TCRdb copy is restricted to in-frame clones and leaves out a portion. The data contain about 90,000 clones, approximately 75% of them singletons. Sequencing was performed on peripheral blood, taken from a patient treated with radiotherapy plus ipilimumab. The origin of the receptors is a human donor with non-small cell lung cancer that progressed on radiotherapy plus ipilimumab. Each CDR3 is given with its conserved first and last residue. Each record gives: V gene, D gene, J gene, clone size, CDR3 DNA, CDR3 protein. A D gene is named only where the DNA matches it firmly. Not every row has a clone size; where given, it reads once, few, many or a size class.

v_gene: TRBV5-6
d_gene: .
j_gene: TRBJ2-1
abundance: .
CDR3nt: TGTGCCAGCAGCGCCCAAGGGGGGCGGGAGTTCCCCAATGAGCAGTTCTTC
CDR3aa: CASSAQGGREFPNEQFF

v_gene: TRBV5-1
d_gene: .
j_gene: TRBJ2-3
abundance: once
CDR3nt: TGCGCCAGCAGCTTGGGGGCTAGCGCTTCCACAGATACGCAGTATTTT
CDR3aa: CASSLGASASTDTQYF

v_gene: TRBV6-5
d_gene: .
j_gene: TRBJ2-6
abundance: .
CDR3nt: TGTGCCAGCAGTTATAACTCTGGGGCCAACGTCCTGACTTTC
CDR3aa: CASSYNSGANVLTF

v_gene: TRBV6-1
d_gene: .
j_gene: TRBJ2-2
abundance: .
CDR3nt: TGTGCCAGCAGTGAGGGCCCGAACACCGGGGAGCTGTTTTTT
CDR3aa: CASSEGPNTGELFF

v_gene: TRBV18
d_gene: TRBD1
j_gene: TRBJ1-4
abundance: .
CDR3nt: TGTGCCAGCTCACCACAGGGGGCGGCTAATGAAAAACTGTTTTTT
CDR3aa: CASSPQGAANEKLFF

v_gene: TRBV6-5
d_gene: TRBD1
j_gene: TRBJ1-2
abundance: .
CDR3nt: TGTGCCAGCGGGGGGCAGAGACAGGGCTATGGCTACACCTTC
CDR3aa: CASGGQRQGYGYTF

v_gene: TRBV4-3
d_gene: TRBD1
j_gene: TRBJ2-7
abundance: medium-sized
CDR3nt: TGCGCCAGCAGCCCTGACAGGGGAAGGAACGAGCAGTACTTC
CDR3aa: CASSPDRGRNEQYF

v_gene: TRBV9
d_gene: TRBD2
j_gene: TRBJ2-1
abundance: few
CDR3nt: TGTGCCAGCAGCGTAGCGGGAGGGGCCTATGATGAGCAGTTCTTC
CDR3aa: CASSVAGGAYDEQFF

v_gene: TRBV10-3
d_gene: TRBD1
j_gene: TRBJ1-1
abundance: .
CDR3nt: TGTGCCATCAGGACAGGGGGCACTGAAGCTTTCTTT
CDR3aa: CAIRTGGTEAFF

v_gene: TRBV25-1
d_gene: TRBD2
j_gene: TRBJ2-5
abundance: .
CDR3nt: TGTGCCAGCAGTGAATTCTTAGCGGGAGTACTAGAGACCCAGTACTTC
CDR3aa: CASSEFLAGVLETQYF

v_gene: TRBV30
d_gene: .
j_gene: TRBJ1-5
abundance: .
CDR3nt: TGTGCCTGGAGTGCGGACCGGGGGTATCAGCCCCAGCATTTT
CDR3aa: CAWSADRGYQPQHF

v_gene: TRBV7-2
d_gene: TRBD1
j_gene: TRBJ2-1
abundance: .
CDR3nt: TGTGCCAGCAGCTTTCACAGGGGGGTAAGCGGTTTAACCTACAATGAGCAGTTCTTC
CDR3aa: CASSFHRGVSGLTYNEQFF

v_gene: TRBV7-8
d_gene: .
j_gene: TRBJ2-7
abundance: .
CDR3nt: TGTGCCAGCAGCTTAACCCCCTCGGGCGCCTACGAGCAGTACTTC
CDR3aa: CASSLTPSGAYEQYF

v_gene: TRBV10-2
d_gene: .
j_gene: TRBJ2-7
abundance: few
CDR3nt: TGCGCCAGCAGCTCGGCGTCCGAGCAGTACTTC
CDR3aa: CASSSASEQYF

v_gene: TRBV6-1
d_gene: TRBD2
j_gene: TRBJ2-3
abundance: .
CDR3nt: TGTGCCAGCAGTGAAGAGATCGGGGGGGATACGCAGTATTTT
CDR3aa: CASSEEIGGDTQYF

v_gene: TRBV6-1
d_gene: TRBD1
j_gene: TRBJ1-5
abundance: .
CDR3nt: TGTGCCAGCAGTGAAAACAGGGGTAGCAATCAGCCCCAGCATTTT
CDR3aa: CASSENRGSNQPQHF

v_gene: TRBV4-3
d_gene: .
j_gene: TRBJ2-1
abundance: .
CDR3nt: TGCGCCAGCAGCCAAGATGGCCAGGCCTACAATGAGCAGTTCTTC
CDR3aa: CASSQDGQAYNEQFF

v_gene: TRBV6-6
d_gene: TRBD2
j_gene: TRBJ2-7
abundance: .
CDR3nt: TGTGCCAGCAGTTCCCAGCGGGGCTCCTACGAGCAGTACTTC
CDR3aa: CASSSQRGSYEQYF

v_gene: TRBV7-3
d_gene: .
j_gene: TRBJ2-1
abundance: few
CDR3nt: TGTGCCAGCAGCCCCCTGGAGGGGGACTTTTACAATGAGCAGTTCTTC
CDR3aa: CASSPLEGDFYNEQFF

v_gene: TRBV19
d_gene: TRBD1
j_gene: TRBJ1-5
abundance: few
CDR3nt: TGTGCCAGTAGTATTCGGAGCAGGGGGACGGGTAGCAATCAGCCCCAGCATTTT
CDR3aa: CASSIRSRGTGSNQPQHF

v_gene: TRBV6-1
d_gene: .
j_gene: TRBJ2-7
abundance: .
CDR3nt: TGTGCCAGCAGTTACAATTACGAGCAGTACTTC
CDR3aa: CASSYNYEQYF

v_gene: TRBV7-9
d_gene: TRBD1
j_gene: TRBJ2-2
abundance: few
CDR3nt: TGTGCCAGCAGCCCCCAGGGACAGGGGTCGACCGGGGAGCTGTTTTTT
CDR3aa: CASSPQGQGSTGELFF

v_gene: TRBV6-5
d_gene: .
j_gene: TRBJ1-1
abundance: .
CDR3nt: TGTGCCAGCAGTGACCGGGACCTACGGGAAGCTTTCTTT
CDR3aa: CASSDRDLREAFF

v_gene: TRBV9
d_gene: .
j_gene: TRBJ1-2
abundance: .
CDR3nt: TGTGCCAGCACCCCCTGGGGGGGATCTGGCTACACCTTC
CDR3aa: CASTPWGGSGYTF

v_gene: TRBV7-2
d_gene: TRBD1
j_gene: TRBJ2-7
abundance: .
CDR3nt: TGTGCCAGCAGCCGCAGGGGGCCCTACGAGCAGTACTTC
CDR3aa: CASSRRGPYEQYF

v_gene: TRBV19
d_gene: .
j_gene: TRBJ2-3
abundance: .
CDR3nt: TGTGCCAGTAGTAAGCGTGGCGGGGTGGCCACAGATACGCAGTATTTT
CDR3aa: CASSKRGGVATDTQYF

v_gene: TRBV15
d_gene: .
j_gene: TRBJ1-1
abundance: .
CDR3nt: TGTGCCACCAGCAGAGATCGGGGGTCGAACACTGAAGCTTTCTTT
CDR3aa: CATSRDRGSNTEAFF

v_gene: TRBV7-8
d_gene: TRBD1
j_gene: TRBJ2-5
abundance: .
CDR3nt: TGTGCCAGCAGCTTTCCTACAGGGGGGGAGACCCAGTACTTC
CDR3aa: CASSFPTGGETQYF

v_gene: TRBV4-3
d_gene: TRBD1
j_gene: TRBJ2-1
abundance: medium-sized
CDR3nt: TGCGCCAGCAGCCAAGCCTCGAGAGGGGGCGGGGAGCAGTTCTTC
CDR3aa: CASSQASRGGGEQFF

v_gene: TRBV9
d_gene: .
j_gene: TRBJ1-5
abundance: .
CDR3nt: TGTGCCAGCAGCGTACTCACTCCCGACGAGGTCAGGCATCAGCCCCAGCATTTT
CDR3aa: CASSVLTPDEVRHQPQHF

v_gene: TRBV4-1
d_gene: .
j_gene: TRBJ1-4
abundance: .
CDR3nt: TGCGCCAGCAGCCAAGATAGCCATAACACTAATGAAAAACTGTTTTTT
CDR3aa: CASSQDSHNTNEKLFF

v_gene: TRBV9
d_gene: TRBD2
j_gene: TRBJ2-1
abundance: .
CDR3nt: TGTGCCAGCAGCGTCCGATTGGGACTAGCGGGCAGAAATGAGCAGTTCTTC
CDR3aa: CASSVRLGLAGRNEQFF

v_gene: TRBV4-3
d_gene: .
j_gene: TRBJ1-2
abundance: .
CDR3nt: TGCGCCAGCAGCCAAAGAGAAAGGATTGGAGGCTACACCTTC
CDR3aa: CASSQRERIGGYTF

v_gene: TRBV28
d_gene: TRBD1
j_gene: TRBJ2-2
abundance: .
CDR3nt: TGTGCCAGCACCCTGGTAGGGGGCCCCGGGGAGCTGTTTTTT
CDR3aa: CASTLVGGPGELFF

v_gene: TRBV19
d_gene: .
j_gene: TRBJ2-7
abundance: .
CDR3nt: TGTGCCAGTAGTCGAACAGACCGACCCGAGCAGTACTTC
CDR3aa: CASSRTDRPEQYF

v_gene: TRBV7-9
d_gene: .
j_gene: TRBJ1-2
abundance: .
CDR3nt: TGTGCCAGCAGCTTGGGGACTGCTCGAAACTATGGCTACACCTTC
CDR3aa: CASSLGTARNYGYTF

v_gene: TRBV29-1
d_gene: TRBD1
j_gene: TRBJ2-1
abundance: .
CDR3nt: TGCAGCGTTGGTGAGGCAGGGGGCTTCAATGAGCAGTTCTTC
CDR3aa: CSVGEAGGFNEQFF

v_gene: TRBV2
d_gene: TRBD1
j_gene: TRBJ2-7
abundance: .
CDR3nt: TGTGCCAGCAGGAGGACAGGATTATACGAGCAGTACTTC
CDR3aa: CASRRTGLYEQYF

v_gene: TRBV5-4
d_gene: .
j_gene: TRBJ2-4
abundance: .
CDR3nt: TGTGCCAGCAGCTTAAAGGGGGGGACCGCCAAAAACATTCAGTACTTC
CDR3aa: CASSLKGGTAKNIQYF

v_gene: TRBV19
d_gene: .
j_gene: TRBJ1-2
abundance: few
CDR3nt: TGTGCCAGTAGTATCCCTCTGGGGGCTTCGAATGGCTACACCTTC
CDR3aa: CASSIPLGASNGYTF

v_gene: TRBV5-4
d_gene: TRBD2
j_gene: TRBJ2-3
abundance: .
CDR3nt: TGTGCCAGCAGCCACGGGGGACTAGCGGGTAGTGATACGCAGTATTTT
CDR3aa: CASSHGGLAGSDTQYF

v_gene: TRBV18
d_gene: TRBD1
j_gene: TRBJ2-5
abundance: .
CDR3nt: TGTGCCAGCTCCCCCACAGGGGGCGGAGAGACCCAGTACTTC
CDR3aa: CASSPTGGGETQYF

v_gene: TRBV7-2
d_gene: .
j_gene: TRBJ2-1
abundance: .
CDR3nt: TGTGCCAGCAGCTTAGGGAAATTCAACGGCAATGAGCAGTTCTTC
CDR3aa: CASSLGKFNGNEQFF

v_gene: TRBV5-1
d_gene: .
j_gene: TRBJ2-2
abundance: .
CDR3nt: TGCGCCAGCAGCCCCACCACGGGAGTAGGCGGGGAGCTGTTTTTT
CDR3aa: CASSPTTGVGGELFF

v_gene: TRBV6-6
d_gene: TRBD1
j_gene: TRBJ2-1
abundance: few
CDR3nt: TGTGCCAGCAGCTACGGACAGGGTTACAATGAGCAGTTCTTC
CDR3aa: CASSYGQGYNEQFF

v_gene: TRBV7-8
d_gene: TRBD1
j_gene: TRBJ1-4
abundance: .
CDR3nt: TGTGCCAGCAGCTTAGCGTGGGGACAGGGGGCGAGGGGTGAAAAACTGTTTTTT
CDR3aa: CASSLAWGQGARGEKLFF

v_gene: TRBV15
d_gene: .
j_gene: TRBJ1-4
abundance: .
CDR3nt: TGTGCCACCAGCGCTGGAGCCTCCCTGCTGTCCCTTTTTTTT
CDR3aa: CATSAGASLLSLFF

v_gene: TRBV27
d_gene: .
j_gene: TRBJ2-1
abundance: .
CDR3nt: TGTGCCAGCAGTTTATCAGAATACAATGAGCAGTTCTTC
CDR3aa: CASSLSEYNEQFF

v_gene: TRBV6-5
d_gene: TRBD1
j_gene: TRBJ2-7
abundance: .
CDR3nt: TGTGCCAGCAGTTACTCGGGGACAGGGAAATACGAGCAGTACTTC
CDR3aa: CASSYSGTGKYEQYF

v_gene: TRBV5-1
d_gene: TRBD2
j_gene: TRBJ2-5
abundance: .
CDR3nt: TGCGCCAGCAGCTCCTCTAGCGGGGGGCTCGAGACCCAGTACTTC
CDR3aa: CASSSSSGGLETQYF

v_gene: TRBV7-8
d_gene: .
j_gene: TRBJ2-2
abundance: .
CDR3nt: TGTGCCAGCACCAGTTGGCGAACCGGGGAGCTGTTTTTT
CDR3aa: CASTSWRTGELFF

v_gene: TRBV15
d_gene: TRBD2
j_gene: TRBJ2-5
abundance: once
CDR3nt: TGTGCCACCAGCAGGGCCGGGAGGGGAACGGAGACCCAGTACTTC
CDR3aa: CATSRAGRGTETQYF

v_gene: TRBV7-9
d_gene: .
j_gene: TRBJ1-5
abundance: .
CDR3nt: TGTGCCAGTTCACAGGGTCAGGAAGGCAATCAGCCCCAGCATTTT
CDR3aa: CASSQGQEGNQPQHF

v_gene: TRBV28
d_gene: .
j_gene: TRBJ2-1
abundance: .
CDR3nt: TGTGCCAGCAGGAATGGGGGAGGCTACAATGAGCAGTTCTTC
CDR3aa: CASRNGGGYNEQFF